The T cell receptor beta chain under discussion was sequenced for a study of tumor-infiltrating lymphocytes in localized non-small cell lung cancer. Turning to the study itself: Several tumor histologies, both smoking statuses, and some post-neoadjuvant chemotherapy samples were included.

The CDR3 has 14 amino acids. Deletions cut 1 base from V and 3 bases from J, with 10 bases between. The germline V gene has CDR1 KGHSH and CDR2 LQKENI. Libraries were prepared by immunoSEQ multiplex PCR; TCRdb keeps only in-frame clonotypes and omits some of them. In the table there are nearly 9,500 clones, 70% to 85% of which are singletons. Regarding this clone: Its antigen is as yet unknown.

Study-level points and caveats: Compared with uninvolved lung, tumors showed higher T cell infiltration by TCRbeta sequencing. IM1 and IM2 tumors showed no difference in T-cell fraction.

This TCR derives from a human donor with non-small cell lung cancer. The chain has TRBV18 and TRBJ2-7; the D gene could be TRBD1 or TRBD2 (5 bases each). The sequenced sample was uninvolved lung tissue not adjacent to the tumor. As DNA, the CDR3 is TGTGCCAGCTCACCACGAGGGGAAAGCTACGAGCAGTACTTC. Amino acids: CASSPRGESYEQYF.